The 9 T cell receptor beta chains listed next were all sequenced from one sample in a study of blood T cell repertoires in COVID-19. Data came from immunoSEQ multiplex PCR; TCRdb stores just in-frame clones and leaves some out. The data hold more than 60,000 clones, with more than 75% observed a single time. The specimen was peripheral blood. These receptors were taken from a man in his sixties with acute or convalescent COVID-19.

The J gene is TRBJ1-1, the V gene TRBV6-2 or TRBV6-3; D is ambiguous. The germline V gene has CDR1 MNHEY and CDR2 SVGEGT. Trimming took off 5 bases at V and 7 bases at J, with 8 bases between the two ends. The CDR3 extends over 11 amino acids. CDR3 nucleotides: TGTGCCAGCAGTCGGTCCCGTGAAGCTTTCTTT. This sequence encodes CASSRSREAFF.

The chain is built from TRBV24-1 and TRBJ1-2; maybe TRBD1 (5 bases). Trimming took off 4 bases at V and 7 bases at J, with 12 bases between the two ends. Germline CDR1 reads KGHDR; CDR2 reads SFDVKD. The CDR3 length is 13 residues. CDR3 residues: CATSDRQMGGYTF. The CDR3 bases are TGTGCCACCAGTGACCGACAGATGGGTGGCTACACCTTC.

The chain uses TRBV7-2 and TRBJ2-7; 10 nucleotides match TRBD2. The CDR3 covers 15 residues. CDR1 and CDR2 (germline): SGHTA, FQGNSA. The trim removed 5 bases at V and 0 bases at J, leaving 4 bases unmatched. The CDR3: CASSISGGISYEQYF. The CDR3 DNA sequence: TGTGCCAGCAGCATTAGCGGGGGGATCTCCTACGAGCAGTACTTC.

The rearrangement links TRBV9 to TRBJ1-2; D perhaps matches TRBD1 (5 bases). This CDR3 has 13 amino acids. Germline values: CDR1 SGDLS, CDR2 YYNGEE. Trimming cost V 4 bases and J 6 bases, with 13 bases left between them. CDR3 bases: TGTGCCAGCAGCTTGGGACTTAGAGATGGCTACACCTTC. Encoded protein: CASSLGLRDGYTF.

The V call is TRBV9, the J call TRBJ1-1, with D possibly TRBD1 on 5 matching bases. The germline V and J ends were trimmed by 1 base and 3 bases, with 16 bases remaining between them. This CDR3 spans 16 amino acids. Germline lookup yields CDR1 SGDLS and CDR2 YYNGEE. For the CDR3, the DNA is TGTGCCAGCAGCGTATCTCAGGACCGGGGGGACACTGAAGCTTTCTTT. Translating gives CASSVSQDRGDTEAFF. The full variable domain, its missing parts supplied by reference TRBV9 and TRBJ1-1, is DSGVTQTPKHLITATGQRVTLRCSPRSGDLSVYWYQQSLDQGLQFLIQYYNGEERAKGNILERFSAQQFPDLHSELNLSSLELGDSALYFCASSVSQDRGDTEAFFGQGTRLTVV.

This chain joins TRBV5-6 and TRBJ2-3; TRBD2 might be the D (6 bases). CDR3 length: 15 residues. Trimming took off 5 bases at V and 1 base at J, with 14 bases between the two ends. Germline V lookup: CDR1 SGHDT, CDR2 YYEEEE. The CDR3 here is CASSPNWGGTDTQYF. The CDR3 nucleotides are TGTGCCAGCAGTCCTAACTGGGGGGGCACAGATACGCAGTATTTT. Complete variable domain (other parts from reference TRBV5-6 and TRBJ2-3): DAGVTQSPTHLIKTRGQQVTLRCSPKSGHDTVSWYQQALGQGPQFIFQYYEEEERQRGNFPDRFSGHQFPNYSSELNVNALLLGDSALYLCASSPNWGGTDTQYFGPGTRLTVL.

The chain couples TRBV20-1 to TRBJ2-1; 8 positions agree with TRBD2. The CDR3 contains 14 residues. V was clipped by 3 bases and J by 8 bases; unmatched bases: 9. CDR1 is DFQATT and CDR2 is SNEGSKA in the germline V gene (reference sequence). The CDR3: CSASGAGEGHEQFF. CDR3 coding DNA: TGCAGTGCTAGTGGAGCGGGGGAGGGCCATGAGCAGTTCTTC.

The rearrangement joins TRBV19 to TRBJ1-1; TRBD1 agrees at 7 bases. V was clipped by 4 bases and J by 0 bases; unmatched bases: 11. The germline gives CDR1 LNHDA, CDR2 SQIVND (reference sequence). The CDR3 runs 17 residues. CDR3 sequence (DNA): TGTGCCAGTAGTACCGGACAGGCTCCGGGAATGAACACTGAAGCTTTCTTT. It codes for CASSTGQAPGMNTEAFF.

The chain combines TRBV2 with TRBJ2-5; 7 nucleotides line up with TRBD1. The CDR3 has 14 amino acids. Germline values: CDR1 SNHLY, CDR2 FYNNEI. Trimming at V came to 9 bases and at J to 1 base, leaving 8 bases not matched to a gene. Here the CDR3 DNA reads TGTGCCAGTGGGGGCCGACAGGGCCAAGAGACCCAGTACTTC. As protein: CASGGRQGQETQYF.